The rows below give T cell receptor beta chains drawn from one sample of a study of T cells in Graves' hyperthyroidism and ophthalmopathy. Each CDR3 protein is one row after TCRdb ran MiXCR on the multiplex PCR reads. This table has over 500,000 distinct CDR3 sequences, 14% appearing once. The sequencing input was blood. These receptors were obtained from a woman between 40 and 50 years old with Graves' hyperthyroidism. Each CDR3 is given with its conserved first and last residue. Fields, in order: clone size, V gene, CDR3 protein. The size entry is marked missing in some rows and otherwise reads once, few, many or a size class.

many TRBV6-6 CASSSTTVTRYEQYF
many TRBV5-1 CASSGAGTYNEQFF
many TRBV7-3 CASSARGAGGNSYEQYF
many TRBV6-2/TRBV6-3 CASDPGFNTGELFF
NA TRBV29-1 CSVRRRGDSYNEQFF
few TRBV19 CASTRMGTGFYGYTF
NA TRBV6-1 CASSGYSYDTQYF
many TRBV5-1 CASSLSGYRGTGELFF
many TRBV2 CASSEIGDGEQFF
few TRBV2 CATFRTGSYGYTF
few TRBV20-1 CSAMDSALYEQYF
many TRBV20-1 CSARGTSGQTYEQYF
many TRBV7-3 CASRSSDETQYF
many TRBV2 CASSAITGGEYNSPLHF
many TRBV5-1 CASSQRAGVPQETQYF
NA TRBV9 CASSGDLGQGNSPLHF
many TRBV20-1 CSARVWGLGNTGELFF
many TRBV28 CASSLSGLADKNEQFF
few TRBV28 CASRRAFTKSGNTIYF
NA TRBV4-1 CASSLRTSGKYNEQFF
NA TRBV20-1 CALFHGGLSSGKRLNHEQFF
many TRBV2 CASRLDYGELFF
many TRBV28 CASSPGDLFSNQPQHF
many TRBV5-1 CASSPDPGTGAYEQYF
NA TRBV25-1 CASGSSGMSYNEQFF
many TRBV7-8 CASSPARASETQYF
NA TRBV4-1 CASSQDPLWEGKDTDTQYF
many TRBV28 CASSLGLENIQYF
many TRBV4-1 CASSFQGAEQYF
many TRBV2 CASSDVGQGIYEQYF
NA TRBV28 CASSLLVTANTGELFF
NA TRBV7-8 CASSQDRSGQGENLAYYGYTF
NA TRBV5-8 CASSLWLSDYGYTF
many TRBV2 CASLYGGLQETQYF
many TRBV6-5 CASSYLYSSSGANVLTF
many TRBV6-1 CASSEVTVNTEAFF
many TRBV12-3/TRBV12-4 CASRPFDSSLTDTQYF
NA TRBV7-9 CAIQSLGFNTGELFF
few TRBV24-1 CATSDLKGTDTQYF
many TRBV7-2 CASSPGTSGTYTDTQYF
many TRBV7-8 CASSLDGAFLSGAFF
many TRBV20-1 CSARTTGSYEQYF
many TRBV3-1 CASSYGTDHNQPQHF
many TRBV28 CASSSTGLATNEQFF
many TRBV30 CAATGGSTEAFF
NA TRBV18 CASSPRTGRNSGYTF
NA TRBV28 CASSFTGGSSNQPQHF
few TRBV9 CASSVDSGRSDTQYF
many TRBV20-1 CSAGTGTSVTDTQYF
few TRBV9 CASSPRTGFNYGYTF